This T cell receptor beta chain derives from a study of Tregs in tolerant kidney transplant recipients. Looking at the study overall: Mixed chimerism was transient after nonmyeloablative marrow transplants from related graft donors. Regarding the study as a whole: Expanding Tregs on activated donor B cells appeared to best identify donor-specific TCRbeta clones.

Comment on this clone: No antigen is known for it. The read terminates 3 residues before the CDR3 end, so the remaining end is supplied by the germline J gene.

Assay used: immunoSEQ multiplex PCR; TCRdb lists only in-frame clones, some missing. The sample has under 35,000 clones; the top ten hold approximately 15%. This CDR3 region has 15 residues. CDR1 and CDR2 from the germline V gene are DFQATT and SNEGSKA (reference sequence). V gave up 3 bases and J gave up 2 bases; unmatched junction bases: 10. The chain uses TRBV20-1 and TRBJ2-7, with 7 bases identical to TRBD2. The receptor's source is a human donor who received a combined kidney and bone marrow transplant. This specimen consisted of CD8+ T cells from blood, obtained before the transplant. The CDR3 protein is CSASGSAGVTYEQYF. The sequenced CDR3 bases are TGCAGTGCTAGTGGGTCGGCGGGAGTAACCTACGAG.